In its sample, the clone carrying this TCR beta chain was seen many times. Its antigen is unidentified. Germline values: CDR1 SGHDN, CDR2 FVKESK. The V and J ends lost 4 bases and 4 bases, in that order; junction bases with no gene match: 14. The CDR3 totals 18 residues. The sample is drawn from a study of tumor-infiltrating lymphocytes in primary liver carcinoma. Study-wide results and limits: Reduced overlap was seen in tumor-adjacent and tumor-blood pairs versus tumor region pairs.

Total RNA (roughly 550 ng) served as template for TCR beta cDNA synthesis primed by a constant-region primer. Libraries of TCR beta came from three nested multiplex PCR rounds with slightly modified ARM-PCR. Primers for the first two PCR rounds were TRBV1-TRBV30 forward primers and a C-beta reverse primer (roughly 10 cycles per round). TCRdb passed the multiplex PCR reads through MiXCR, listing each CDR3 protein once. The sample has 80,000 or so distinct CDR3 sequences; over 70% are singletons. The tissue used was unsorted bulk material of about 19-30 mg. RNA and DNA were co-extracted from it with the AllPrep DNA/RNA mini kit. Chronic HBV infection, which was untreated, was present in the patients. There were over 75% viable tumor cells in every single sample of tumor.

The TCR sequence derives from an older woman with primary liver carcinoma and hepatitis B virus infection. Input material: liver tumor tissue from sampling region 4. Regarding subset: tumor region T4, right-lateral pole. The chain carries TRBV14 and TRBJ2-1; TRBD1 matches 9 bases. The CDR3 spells CASSRVTTGGRFYNEQFF. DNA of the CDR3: TGTGCCAGCAGCCGAGTGACAACAGGGGGCCGGTTTTACAATGAGCAGTTCTTC.